This T cell receptor beta chain was sequenced in a study of blood T cell repertoires in COVID-19. On the study more broadly: PBMCs, B-cell-depleted T cells, or T cells were the source of the cDNA or gDNA that made up the material.

The V gene end was trimmed by 5 bases and the J gene end by 0 bases; junction bases not matched to a gene: 5. Germline-derived CDR1 and CDR2 are SEHNR and FQNEAQ (reference sequence). The CDR3 contains 16 residues. Relative to its sample, this clone is medium-sized (0.01 to 0.1%). Method: immunoSEQ multiplex PCR; TCRdb's copy keeps in-frame clones and lacks some. Of around 60,000 clones in the sample, over 55% were seen once. This chain uses TRBV7-9 with TRBJ1-3, with 9 bases that match TRBD1. This sequence was found in a woman aged 70-85 years with COVID-19, enrolled during active disease. What was sequenced was peripheral blood. CDR3 in DNA: TGTGCCAGCAGCGCCAAGGACAGGGGCTCTGGAAACACCATATATTTT. Residues: CASSAKDRGSGNTIYF.